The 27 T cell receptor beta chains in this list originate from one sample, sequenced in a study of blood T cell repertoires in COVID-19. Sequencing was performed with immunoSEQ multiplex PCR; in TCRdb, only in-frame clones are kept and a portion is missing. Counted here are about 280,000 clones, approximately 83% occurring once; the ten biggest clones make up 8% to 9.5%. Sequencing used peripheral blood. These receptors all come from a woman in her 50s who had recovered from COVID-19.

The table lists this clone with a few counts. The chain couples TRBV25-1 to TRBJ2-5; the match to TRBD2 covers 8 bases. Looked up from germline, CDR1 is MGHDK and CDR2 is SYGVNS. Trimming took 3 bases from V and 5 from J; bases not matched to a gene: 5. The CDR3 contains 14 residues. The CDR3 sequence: CASSDPGGAETQYF. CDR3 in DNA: TGTGCCAGCAGTGATCCGGGGGGGGCGGAGACCCAGTACTTC. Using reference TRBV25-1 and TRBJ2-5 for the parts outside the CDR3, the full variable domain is EADIYQTPRYLVIGTGKKITLECSQTMGHDKMYWYQQDPGMELHLIHYSYGVNSTEKGDLSSESTVSRIRTEHFPLTLESARPSHTSQYLCASSDPGGAETQYFGPGTRLLVL.

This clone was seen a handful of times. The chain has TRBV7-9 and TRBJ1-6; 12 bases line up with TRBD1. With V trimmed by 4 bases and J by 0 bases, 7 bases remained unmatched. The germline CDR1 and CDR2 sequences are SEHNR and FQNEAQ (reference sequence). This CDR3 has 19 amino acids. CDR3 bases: TGTGCCAGCAGCTCCGGGACAGGGGGCGATATCTCCTATAATTCACCCCTCCACTTT. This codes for CASSSGTGGDISYNSPLHF.

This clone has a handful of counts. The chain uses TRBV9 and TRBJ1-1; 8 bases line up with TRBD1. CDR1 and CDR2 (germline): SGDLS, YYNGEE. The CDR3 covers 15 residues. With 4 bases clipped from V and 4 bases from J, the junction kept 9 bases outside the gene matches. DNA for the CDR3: TGTGCCAGCAGCCCGAGGCCAGGGGGCGTCACTGAAGCTTTCTTT. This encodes CASSPRPGGVTEAFF.

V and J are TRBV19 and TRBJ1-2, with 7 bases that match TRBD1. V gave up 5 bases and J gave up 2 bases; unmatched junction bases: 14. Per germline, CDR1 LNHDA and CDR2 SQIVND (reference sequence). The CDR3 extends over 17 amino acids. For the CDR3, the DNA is TGTGCCAGTAGTCCCTCCGGGACAGTGAAAGTCAACTATGGCTACACCTTC. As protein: CASSPSGTVKVNYGYTF.

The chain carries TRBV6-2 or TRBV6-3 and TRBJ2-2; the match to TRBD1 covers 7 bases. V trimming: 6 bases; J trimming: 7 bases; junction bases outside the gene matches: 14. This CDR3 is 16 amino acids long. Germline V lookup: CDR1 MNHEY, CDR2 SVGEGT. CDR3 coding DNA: TGTGCCAGCAGCAAGGGACAGAGGGGGCGCGGCGGGGAGCTGTTTTTT. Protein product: CASSKGQRGRGGELFF.

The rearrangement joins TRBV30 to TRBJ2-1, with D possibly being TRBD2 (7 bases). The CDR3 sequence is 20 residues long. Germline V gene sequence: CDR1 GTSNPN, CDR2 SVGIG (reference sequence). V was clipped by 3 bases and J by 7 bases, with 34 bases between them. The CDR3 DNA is TGTGCCTGGAGCGGTATCCGGGGGGCGGTAGGGAGAAGCATGTATAATGAGCAGTTCTTC. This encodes CAWSGIRGAVGRSMYNEQFF.

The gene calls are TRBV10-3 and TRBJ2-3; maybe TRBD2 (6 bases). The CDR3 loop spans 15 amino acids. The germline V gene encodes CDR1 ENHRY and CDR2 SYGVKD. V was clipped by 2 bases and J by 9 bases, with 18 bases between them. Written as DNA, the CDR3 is TGTGCCATCAGTGAGCAATATTCCGGGACTGAAACGCAGTATTTT. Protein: CAISEQYSGTETQYF.

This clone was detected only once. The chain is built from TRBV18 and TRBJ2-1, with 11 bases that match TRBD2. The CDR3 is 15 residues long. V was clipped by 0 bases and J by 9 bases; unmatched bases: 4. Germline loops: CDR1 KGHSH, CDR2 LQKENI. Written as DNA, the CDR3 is TGTGCCAGCTCACCACCTAGCGGGAGGGATTTTGAGCAGTTCTTC. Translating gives CASSPPSGRDFEQFF. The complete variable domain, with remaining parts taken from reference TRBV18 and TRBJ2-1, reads NAGVMQNPRHLVRRRGQEARLRCSPMKGHSHVYWYRQLPEEGLKFMVYLQKENIIDESGMPKERFSAEFPKEGPSILRIQQVVRGDSAAYFCASSPPSGRDFEQFFGPGTRLTVL.

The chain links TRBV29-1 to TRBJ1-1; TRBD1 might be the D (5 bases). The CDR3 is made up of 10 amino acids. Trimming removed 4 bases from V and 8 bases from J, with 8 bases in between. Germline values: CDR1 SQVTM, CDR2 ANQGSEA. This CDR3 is CSVGAGEAFF. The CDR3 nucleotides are TGCAGCGTTGGGGCAGGGGAAGCTTTCTTT.

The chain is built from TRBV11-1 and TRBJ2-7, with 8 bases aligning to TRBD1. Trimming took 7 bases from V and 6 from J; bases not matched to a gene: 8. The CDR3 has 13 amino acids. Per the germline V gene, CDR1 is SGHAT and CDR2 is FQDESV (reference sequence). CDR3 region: CASTQLRGPEQYF. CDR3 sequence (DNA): TGTGCCAGCACCCAACTCAGGGGGCCCGAGCAGTACTTC.

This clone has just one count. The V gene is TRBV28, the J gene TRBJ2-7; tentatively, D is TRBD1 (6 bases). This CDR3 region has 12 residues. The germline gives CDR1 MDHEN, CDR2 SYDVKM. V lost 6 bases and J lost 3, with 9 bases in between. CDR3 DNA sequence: TGTGCCAGCAGCCAGGGGAGCTACGAGCAGTACTTC. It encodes CASSQGSYEQYF.

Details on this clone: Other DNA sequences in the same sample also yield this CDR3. The CDR3 reads CASSSGQGAYEQYF. In DNA form, the CDR3 reads TGCGCCAGCAGCTCGGGACAGGGGGCGTACGAGCAGTACTTC. The chain employs TRBV5-1 and TRBJ2-7, with 12 bases matching TRBD1. This CDR3 has 14 amino acids. Trimming at V came to 3 bases and at J to 4 bases, leaving 2 bases not matched to a gene. Looked up from germline, CDR1 is SGHRS and CDR2 is YFSETQ.

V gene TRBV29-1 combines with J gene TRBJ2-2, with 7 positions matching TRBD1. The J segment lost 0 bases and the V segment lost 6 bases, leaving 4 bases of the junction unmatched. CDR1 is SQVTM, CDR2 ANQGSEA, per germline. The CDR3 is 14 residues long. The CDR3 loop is CSVQGGPNTGELFF. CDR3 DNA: TGCAGCGTACAAGGGGGCCCGAACACCGGGGAGCTGTTTTTT.

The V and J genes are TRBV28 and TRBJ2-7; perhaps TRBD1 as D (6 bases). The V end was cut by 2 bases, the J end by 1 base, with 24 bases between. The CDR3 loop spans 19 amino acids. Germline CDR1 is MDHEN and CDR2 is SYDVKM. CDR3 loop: CASSLRLSYLSGESYEQYF. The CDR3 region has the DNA TGTGCCAGCAGTTTACGATTATCCTATCTTTCAGGGGAATCCTACGAGCAGTACTTC.

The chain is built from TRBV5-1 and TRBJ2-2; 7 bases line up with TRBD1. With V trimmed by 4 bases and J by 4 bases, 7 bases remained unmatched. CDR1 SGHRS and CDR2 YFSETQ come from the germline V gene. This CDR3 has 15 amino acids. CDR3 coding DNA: TGCGCCAGCAGCCAAGACAGGGTTGGCACCGGGGAGCTGTTTTTT. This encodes CASSQDRVGTGELFF.

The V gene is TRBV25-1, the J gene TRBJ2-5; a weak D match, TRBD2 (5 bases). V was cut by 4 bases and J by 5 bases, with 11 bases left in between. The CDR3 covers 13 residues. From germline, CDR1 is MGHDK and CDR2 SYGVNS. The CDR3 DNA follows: TGTGCCAGCAGTGGGCCGGGGTCTGAGACCCAGTACTTC. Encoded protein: CASSGPGSETQYF.

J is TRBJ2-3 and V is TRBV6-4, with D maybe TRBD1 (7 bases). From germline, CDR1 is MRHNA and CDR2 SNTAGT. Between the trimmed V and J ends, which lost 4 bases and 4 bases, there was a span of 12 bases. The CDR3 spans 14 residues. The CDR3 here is CASSATGEADTQYF. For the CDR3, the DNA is TGTGCCAGCAGTGCTACAGGGGAGGCAGATACGCAGTATTTT.

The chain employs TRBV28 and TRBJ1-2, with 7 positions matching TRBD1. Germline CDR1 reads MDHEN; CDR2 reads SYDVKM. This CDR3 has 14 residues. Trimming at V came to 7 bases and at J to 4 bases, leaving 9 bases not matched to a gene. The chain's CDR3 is CASNEQGIGYGYTF. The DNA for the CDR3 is TGTGCCAGCAACGAACAGGGGATCGGCTATGGCTACACCTTC.

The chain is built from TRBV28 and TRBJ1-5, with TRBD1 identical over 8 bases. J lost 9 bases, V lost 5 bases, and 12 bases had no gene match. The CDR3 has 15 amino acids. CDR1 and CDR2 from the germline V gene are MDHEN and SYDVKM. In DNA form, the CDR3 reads TGTGCCAGCAGTGCCTTCTCGGACAGGGTTTCGCCCCAGCATTTT. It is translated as CASSAFSDRVSPQHF.

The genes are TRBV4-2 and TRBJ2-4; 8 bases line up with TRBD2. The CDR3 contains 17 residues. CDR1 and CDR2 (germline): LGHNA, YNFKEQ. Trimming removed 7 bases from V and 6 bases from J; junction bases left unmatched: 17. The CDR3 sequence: CASTYLGGGTPINIQYF. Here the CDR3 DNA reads TGTGCCAGCACCTACCTAGGCGGGGGGACGCCTATAAACATTCAGTACTTC.

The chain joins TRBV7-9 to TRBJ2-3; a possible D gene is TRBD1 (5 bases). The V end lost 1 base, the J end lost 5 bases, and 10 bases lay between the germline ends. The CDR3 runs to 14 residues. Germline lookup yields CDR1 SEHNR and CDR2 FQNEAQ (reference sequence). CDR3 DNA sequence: TGTGCCAGCAGCTTAGACCAGGGTAGAGATACGCAGTATTTT. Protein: CASSLDQGRDTQYF.

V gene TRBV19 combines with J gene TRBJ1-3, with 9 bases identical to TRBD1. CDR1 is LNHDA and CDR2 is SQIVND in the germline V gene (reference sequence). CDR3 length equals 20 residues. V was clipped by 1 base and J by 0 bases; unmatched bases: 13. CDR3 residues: CASSIVLGQGPPRSGNTIYF. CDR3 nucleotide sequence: TGTGCCAGTAGTATAGTTTTGGGACAGGGCCCTCCACGCTCTGGAAACACCATATATTTT.

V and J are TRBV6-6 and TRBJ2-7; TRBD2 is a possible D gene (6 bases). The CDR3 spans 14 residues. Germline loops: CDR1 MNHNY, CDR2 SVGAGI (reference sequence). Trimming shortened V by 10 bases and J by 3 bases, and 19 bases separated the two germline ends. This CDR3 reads CATCINPGVYEQYF. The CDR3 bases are TGTGCCACCTGCATAAACCCGGGGGTCTACGAGCAGTACTTC.

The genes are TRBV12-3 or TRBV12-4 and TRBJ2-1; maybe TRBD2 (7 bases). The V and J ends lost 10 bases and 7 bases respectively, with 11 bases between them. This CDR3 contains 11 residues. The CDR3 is CAMGGGNEQFF. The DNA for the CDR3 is TGTGCCATGGGAGGGGGGAATGAGCAGTTCTTC.

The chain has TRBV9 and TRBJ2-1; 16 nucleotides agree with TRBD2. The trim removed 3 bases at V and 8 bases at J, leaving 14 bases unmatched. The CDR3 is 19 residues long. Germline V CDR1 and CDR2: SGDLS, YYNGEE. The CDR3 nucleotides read TGTGCCAGCAGCGGTATGATCCCCGGGACTAGCGGGAGGGCCGATGAGCAGTTCTTC. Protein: CASSGMIPGTSGRADEQFF.

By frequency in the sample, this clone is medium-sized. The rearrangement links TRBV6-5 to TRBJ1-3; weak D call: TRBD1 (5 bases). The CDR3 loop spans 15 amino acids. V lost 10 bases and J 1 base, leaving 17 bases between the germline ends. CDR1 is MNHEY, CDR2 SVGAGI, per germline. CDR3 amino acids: CATQETWASGNTIYF. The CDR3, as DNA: TGTGCCACACAGGAAACTTGGGCTTCTGGAAACACCATATATTTT.

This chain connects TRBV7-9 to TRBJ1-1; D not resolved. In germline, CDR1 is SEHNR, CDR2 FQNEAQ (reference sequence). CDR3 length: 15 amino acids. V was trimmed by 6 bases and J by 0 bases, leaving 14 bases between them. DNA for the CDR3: TGTGCCAGCAGTCCCCGAGGGAACATGAACACTGAAGCTTTCTTT. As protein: CASSPRGNMNTEAFF.